One and the same sample provided the 9 T cell receptor beta chains below, sequenced in a study of blood T cells in healthy people across ages. Together with a sample-barcoded 5' primer, a J-beta primer mix was included in a second PCR lasting about 6 to 11 cycles. TCRdb called the 5' RACE reads again in MiXCR, with one record for every CDR3 protein. The table includes approximately 1,000,000 distinct CDR3 sequences, more than 35% detected once. The sample consisted of blood. These receptors were collected from a woman aged 55 to 70 in good health.

This clonotype was found once. Since a much larger clone is just one base distant, this may be a read error. The chain couples TRBV6-1 to TRBJ1-5, with D perhaps matching TRBD1 (6 bases). This CDR3 region has 15 residues. CDR1 MNHNS and CDR2 SASEGT come from the germline V gene. V lost 6 bases and J 4 bases, leaving 16 bases between the germline ends. CDR3 residues: CASSWTVAVNQPQHF. The CDR3 nucleotides read TGTGCCAGCAGCTGGACAGTGGCAGTGAATCAGCCCCAGCATTTT.

The V gene is TRBV20-1, the J gene TRBJ2-5; weak D call: TRBD2 (6 bases). The J call is uncertain, as TRBJ2-7 better fits the DNA end. Per germline, CDR1 DFQATT and CDR2 SNEGSKA (reference sequence). The CDR3 runs 13 residues. This chain's CDR3 is CSANRDSPNEQYF. CDR3 in DNA: TGCAGTGCCAACCGGGACTCCCCCAACGAGCAGTACTTC.

The rearrangement joins TRBV15 to TRBJ2-2; D remains unclear. CDR1 LNHNV and CDR2 YYDKDF come from the germline V gene (reference sequence). V was pared by 1 base and J by 5 bases, with 8 bases between. The CDR3 has 14 residues. CDR3 sequence (DNA): TGTGCCACCAGCAGAGTAGAGACAACCGGGGAGCTGTTTTTT. This gives the protein CATSRVETTGELFF.

The chain employs TRBV21-1 and TRBJ1-1. TRBV21-1 is marked as a pseudogene. This CDR3 region has 20 residues. CDR3 DNA: TGTGCCAGCAGCAAAAAATTCCCCTTGGAGGTCCCAAGAGGAAACACTGAAGCTTTCTTT. Its protein is CASSKKFPLEVPRGNTEAFF.

V usage is TRBV21-1 and J usage is TRBJ2-3; the table's D call, TRBD1, has no DNA check behind it. TRBV21-1 is a pseudogene segment. CDR3 length equals 16 residues. DNA for the CDR3: TGTGCCAGCAGCAAAGTCCGCAGGGGGCCCACAGATACGCAGTATTTT. This encodes CASSKVRRGPTDTQYF.

J is TRBJ2-2 and V is TRBV18; D might be TRBD2 (5 bases). CDR3 length: 15 residues. Per the germline V gene, CDR1 is KGHSH and CDR2 is LQKENI. V was shortened by 2 bases and J by 0 bases, with 7 bases between the two germline ends. The CDR3 coding sequence is TGTGCCAGCTCACCAGAACTAGCGAACACCGGGGAGCTGTTTTTT. Translating it yields CASSPELANTGELFF. The entire variable domain, with the rest obtained from reference TRBV18 and TRBJ2-2, is as follows: NAGVMQNPRHLVRRRGQEARLRCSPMKGHSHVYWYRQLPEEGLKFMVYLQKENIIDESGMPKERFSAEFPKEGPSILRIQQVVRGDSAAYFCASSPELANTGELFFGEGSRLTVL.

The genes are TRBV20-1 and TRBJ1-6, with a tentative D call TRBD1 (5 bases). The J call may not be correct, given that the DNA end is closer to TRBJ1-1. Germline V CDR1 and CDR2: DFQATT, SNEGSKA (reference sequence). This CDR3 contains 13 residues. The CDR3 nucleotides read TGCAGTGCTAGAGATTACCGGGGGACTAAAGCTTTCTTT. Translating it yields CSARDYRGTKAFF.

This clonotype has only a few counts. The chain combines TRBV11-2 with TRBJ2-2, with unresolved D. The CDR3 length is 15 residues. V shed 0 bases and J shed 0 bases, with 5 bases lying between them. Germline loops: CDR1 SGHAT, CDR2 FQNNGV. CDR3: CASSLDRTNTGELFF. The CDR3 nucleotides read TGTGCCAGCAGCTTAGATCGAACGAACACCGGGGAGCTGTTTTTT.

This clonotype was seen only once. V gene TRBV5-6 combines with J gene TRBJ2-2; a possible D gene is TRBD2 (6 bases). The CDR3 contains 16 residues. Looked up from germline, CDR1 is SGHDT and CDR2 is YYEEEE. Trimming shortened V by 4 bases and J by 4 bases, and 17 bases separated the two germline ends. CDR3 in amino acids: CASSPALRGSTGELFF. The DNA for the CDR3 is TGTGCCAGCAGCCCGGCCCTCCGGGGGAGCACCGGGGAGCTGTTTTTT.